The T cell receptor (beta chain) described here comes from a study of regulatory T cells in long-lasting Graves disease. This clonotype was seen only a few times. The target antigen is unknown. Trimming removed 0 bases from V and 5 bases from J, with 10 bases in between. CDR1 and CDR2 from the germline V gene are MNHEY and SVGAGI. This CDR3 comprises 14 residues. Time point specified: newly diagnosed GD, antithyroid drugs for less than 3 months. Researchers made the TCR library from RNA that was extracted from PBMCs. The study, taken as a whole, reports: There was favoring of TRBV28, TRBJ1-2 and TRBJ2-5 in persistent disease.

Library construction for TCR beta used iRepertoire HTBI primers and Arm-PCR of CDR3 regions. TCRdb recomputed calls from the multiplex PCR reads with MiXCR, one row per CDR3 protein. Counted here are about 350,000 distinct CDR3 sequences, roughly a sixth occurring once; the ten biggest clones make up just under 30%. These data were likewise used in another study, on T cells in Graves' hyperthyroidism and ophthalmopathy. This second study says: The HTBI set primed first-round TCR CDR3 RT-PCR.

The specimen was peripheral blood mononuclear cells (PBMCs), collected at new diagnosis, from a patient treated with antithyroid drugs. The chain combines TRBV6-5 with TRBJ2-5; D is unresolved. This clonotype originated in a man aged 40-49 years with Graves disease. CDR3 coding DNA: TGTGCCAGCAGTTACTCGGGCCTTATTGAGACCCAGTACTTC. Amino acid sequence: CASSYSGLIETQYF.